Listed below are T cell receptor beta chains from one sample, sequenced in a study of cytomegalovirus exposure and HLA in healthy donors. The repertoire was sequenced with immunoSEQ multiplex PCR; TCRdb's copy has only in-frame clones and lacks some. The sample has 200,000 to 250,000 clones, approximately 84% seen once. Material for sequencing was PBMCs. These receptors came from a woman between 40 and 55 years old in good health and CMV-seronegative. Both conserved end residues are trimmed from each CDR3. A D gene is named only where the DNA matches it firmly. Size values are once, few and many counts, or a class for expanded clones, and some rows have none.

CDR3: ASSLGAGPYEQY; J: TRBJ2-7; V: TRBV7-8; size: NA; D: NA
CDR3: ASSLEKQETQY; J: TRBJ2-5; V: TRBV7-3; size: NA; D: NA
CDR3: ASSQVDRGISYGYT; J: TRBJ1-2; V: TRBV4-1; size: NA; D: TRBD1
CDR3: ASLGGVYEQY; J: TRBJ2-7; V: TRBV2; size: NA; D: NA
CDR3: ASSLVGAQETQY; J: TRBJ2-5; V: TRBV5-1; size: NA; D: NA
CDR3: ASSVASGGTNEQF; J: TRBJ2-1; V: TRBV9; size: NA; D: TRBD2
CDR3: ASSTGDRGPTGELF; J: TRBJ2-2; V: TRBV5-1; size: NA; D: TRBD1
CDR3: ASTQGPSYEQY; J: NA; V: TRBV6-1; size: NA; D: NA
CDR3: ASSSLSGTVYGYT; J: TRBJ1-2; V: TRBV7-8; size: once; D: NA
CDR3: ASSQEPDNEQF; J: TRBJ2-1; V: TRBV4-1; size: NA; D: NA
CDR3: SVLTRFYEQY; J: TRBJ2-7; V: TRBV29-1; size: NA; D: NA
CDR3: ASSLESGWYNEQF; J: TRBJ2-1; V: TRBV7-8; size: NA; D: NA
CDR3: ASSQGSNQPQH; J: TRBJ1-5; V: TRBV6-6; size: few; D: NA
CDR3: ASSFFKGEQY; J: TRBJ2-5; V: TRBV7-2; size: NA; D: NA
CDR3: ASSLGRGGQETQY; J: TRBJ2-5; V: TRBV7-7; size: once; D: TRBD2
CDR3: ASSPGGGQTQY; J: TRBJ2-5; V: TRBV19; size: NA; D: TRBD2
CDR3: ASSQELGGGSRLQTNTEAF; J: TRBJ1-1; V: TRBV4-3; size: few; D: NA
CDR3: ASSTGTAASPLH; J: TRBJ1-6; V: TRBV4-1; size: NA; D: TRBD1
CDR3: ASRGSTDTQY; J: TRBJ2-3; V: TRBV6-6; size: NA; D: NA
CDR3: ASSLPGDNEKLF; J: TRBJ1-4; V: TRBV7-8; size: NA; D: NA
CDR3: ASSPRTGGASGELF; J: TRBJ2-2; V: TRBV18; size: NA; D: TRBD1
CDR3: ASSRPTGGEQY; J: TRBJ2-7; V: TRBV27; size: NA; D: NA
CDR3: ASNSGASYEQY; J: TRBJ2-7; V: TRBV5-1; size: NA; D: NA
CDR3: ASSSGPTGQETQY; J: TRBJ2-5; V: TRBV7-7; size: NA; D: NA
CDR3: AWMPANTGELF; J: TRBJ2-2; V: TRBV30; size: NA; D: NA
CDR3: ASSSPGHTYEQY; J: TRBJ2-7; V: TRBV7-9; size: NA; D: NA
CDR3: ASSERGPGTEAF; J: TRBJ1-1; V: TRBV9; size: NA; D: NA
CDR3: ASSLSMSGELF; J: TRBJ2-2; V: TRBV13; size: NA; D: NA
CDR3: ASSGTGMNTEAF; J: TRBJ1-1; V: TRBV6-1; size: NA; D: TRBD1
CDR3: ASSPQGAWNYGYT; J: TRBJ1-2; V: TRBV18; size: NA; D: TRBD1
CDR3: ASSFRSGGRTDTQY; J: TRBJ2-3; V: TRBV27; size: NA; D: NA
CDR3: ASSLGGLTTGELF; J: TRBJ2-2; V: TRBV27; size: NA; D: TRBD2
CDR3: ASREDLAGSSYNEQF; J: TRBJ2-1; V: TRBV6-1; size: few; D: TRBD2
CDR3: ASSERSGGYT; J: TRBJ1-2; V: TRBV2; size: NA; D: NA
CDR3: ASSREQGNTEAF; J: TRBJ1-1; V: TRBV27; size: NA; D: NA
CDR3: ASSSTGNNQPQH; J: TRBJ1-5; V: TRBV11-2; size: once; D: TRBD1
CDR3: ASSQADRTTGELF; J: TRBJ2-2; V: TRBV4-1; size: NA; D: NA
CDR3: ASSDDRSISYEQY; J: TRBJ2-7; V: TRBV2; size: NA; D: NA
CDR3: ASSELGQGALGYT; J: TRBJ1-2; V: TRBV6-1; size: NA; D: TRBD1
CDR3: ASSLTGGRGGRNTQY; J: TRBJ2-3; V: TRBV7-3; size: NA; D: TRBD2
CDR3: ASAKPWDSSYNEQF; J: TRBJ2-1; V: TRBV19; size: NA; D: TRBD1
CDR3: ASRYRGTTNEKLF; J: TRBJ1-4; V: TRBV5-1; size: few; D: TRBD1
CDR3: ASKASGGNTGELF; J: TRBJ2-2; V: TRBV6-5; size: NA; D: TRBD2
CDR3: AWSKGGAVNEQF; J: TRBJ2-1; V: TRBV30; size: NA; D: NA
CDR3: ASSQDGTSGREQY; J: TRBJ2-7; V: TRBV4-3; size: few; D: TRBD2
CDR3: ASSVGGTGGSETQY; J: TRBJ2-5; V: TRBV9; size: NA; D: TRBD1
CDR3: ASSYSLQGATEAF; J: TRBJ1-1; V: TRBV6-5; size: once; D: TRBD1
CDR3: ASSLREAEAF; J: TRBJ1-1; V: TRBV7-9; size: NA; D: NA
CDR3: ATSRDRVLAGGEQY; J: TRBJ2-7; V: TRBV15; size: NA; D: TRBD2
CDR3: ASSLRDNPGEQY; J: TRBJ2-7; V: TRBV5-4; size: NA; D: NA
CDR3: ASSPDSRTTGELF; J: TRBJ2-2; V: TRBV5-1; size: once; D: NA
CDR3: ASNQGAIGTGELF; J: TRBJ2-2; V: TRBV6-1; size: NA; D: TRBD1
CDR3: ASVPLAGGLDTQY; J: TRBJ2-3; V: TRBV28; size: NA; D: TRBD2